The T cell receptor (beta chain) described here comes from a study of early T cells in non-severe SARS-CoV-2 infection. The overall study: Chains stayed unpaired after sequencing of bulk RNA from unsorted whole blood. Findings and limits, study-wide: VDJdb matching, biased toward anti-spike CD8 responses, missed private and CD4 specificities.

To note about this clonotype: Its antigen remains unknown.

This CDR3 contains 15 residues. Trimming took off 2 bases at V and 6 bases at J, with 14 bases between the two ends. Germline V gene data show CDR1 as SGHDT and CDR2 as YYEEEE. Unique molecular identifiers (one per individual cDNA molecule) were attached. TCRdb passed the 5' RACE reads through MiXCR, listing each CDR3 protein once. Of roughly 64,000 distinct CDR3 sequences in the sample, 7.5% to 9% were seen once. This specimen was whole blood, taken at baseline. This chain links TRBV5-6 with TRBJ2-2, with D perhaps TRBD2 (5 bases). The receptor was derived from an adult who was a healthcare worker with PCR-confirmed SARS-CoV-2 infection or an uninfected control (not recorded which). CDR3 sequence (DNA): TGTGCCAGCAGCTTCGGTTTGCGGGCCGCCGGGGAGCTGTTTTTT. This codes for CASSFGLRAAGELFF. The variable domain in full, with the rest retrieved from reference TRBV5-6 and TRBJ2-2, is DAGVTQSPTHLIKTRGQQVTLRCSPKSGHDTVSWYQQALGQGPQFIFQYYEEEERQRGNFPDRFSGHQFPNYSSELNVNALLLGDSALYLCASSFGLRAAGELFFGEGSRLTVL.